This is a list of T cell receptor beta chains from one sample in a study of T cells after yellow fever vaccination. Each CDR3 protein gets one entry after TCRdb re-called the 5' RACE reads with MiXCR. The data contain approximately 550,000 distinct CDR3 sequences, 15% to 20% of them singletons. The sequencing used PBMCs, collected 15 days after the yellow fever booster vaccination. The receptors were sampled from a man aged 25-40 years who received the YFV17D yellow fever vaccine. Each CDR3 is given with its conserved first and last residue. The order of the fields is clone size, CDR3 length, D gene, V gene, J gene, CDR3 DNA, CDR3 protein. The D gene is left open where the match is weak. Clone size is shown for a subset of rows, as once, few, many or a class of expanded clone.

abundance: NA
len: 14
d_gene: NA
v_gene: TRBV20-1
j_gene: TRBJ2-5
CDR3nt: TGCAGTGCTAGAGGGCGACAGGACCAAGAGACCCAGTACTTC
CDR3aa: CSARGRQDQETQYF

abundance: NA
len: 16
d_gene: NA
v_gene: TRBV7-8
j_gene: TRBJ2-2
CDR3nt: TGTGCCAGCAGCTTAACCCCGGTTTCGAACACCGGGGAGCTGTTTTTT
CDR3aa: CASSLTPVSNTGELFF

abundance: NA
len: 15
d_gene: TRBD2
v_gene: TRBV5-1
j_gene: TRBJ2-5
CDR3nt: TGCGCCAGCAGCTCCCGGGGACTAGCACAAGAGACCCAGTACTTC
CDR3aa: CASSSRGLAQETQYF

abundance: few
len: 14
d_gene: NA
v_gene: TRBV5-1
j_gene: TRBJ2-3
CDR3nt: TGCGCCAGCCGCCCGGACACTGGAGCAGATACGCAGTATTTT
CDR3aa: CASRPDTGADTQYF

abundance: few
len: 14
d_gene: TRBD2
v_gene: TRBV7-9
j_gene: TRBJ2-1
CDR3nt: TGTGCCAGCAGCTTATATGACGGGGGGAATGAGCAGTTCTTC
CDR3aa: CASSLYDGGNEQFF

abundance: NA
len: 15
d_gene: TRBD2
v_gene: TRBV4-3
j_gene: TRBJ2-5
CDR3nt: TGCGCCAGCAGCCAAGGCGGGGGACTCGGAGAGACCCAGTACTTC
CDR3aa: CASSQGGGLGETQYF

abundance: NA
len: 14
d_gene: NA
v_gene: TRBV9
j_gene: TRBJ1-1
CDR3nt: TGTGCCAGCAGCGTAGACCCGAAGAACACTGAAGCTTTCTTT
CDR3aa: CASSVDPKNTEAFF

abundance: NA
len: 12
d_gene: NA
v_gene: TRBV10-3
j_gene: TRBJ2-1
CDR3nt: TGTGCCATCAGCGACAGCGACAATGAGCAGTTCTTC
CDR3aa: CAISDSDNEQFF

abundance: NA
len: 15
d_gene: NA
v_gene: TRBV7-6
j_gene: TRBJ2-7
CDR3nt: TGTGCCAGCAGCTTAGACTCAGGGTTCCCCTACGAGCAGTACTTC
CDR3aa: CASSLDSGFPYEQYF

abundance: NA
len: 17
d_gene: TRBD2
v_gene: TRBV25-1
j_gene: TRBJ2-1
CDR3nt: TGTGCCAGTTCCCCTGACCGCGGGAGTGGGTCCTACAATGAGCAGTTCTTC
CDR3aa: CASSPDRGSGSYNEQFF

abundance: few
len: 14
d_gene: TRBD2
v_gene: TRBV9
j_gene: TRBJ2-7
CDR3nt: TGTGCCAGCAGCGTAGGCGGGAGTAGGGACGAGCAGTACTTC
CDR3aa: CASSVGGSRDEQYF

abundance: few
len: 16
d_gene: NA
v_gene: TRBV5-6
j_gene: TRBJ2-3
CDR3nt: TGTGCCAGCAGCTTTACGGGATCAAGCCCTAGTGTTACGCAGTATTTT
CDR3aa: CASSFTGSSPSVTQYF

abundance: NA
len: 17
d_gene: NA
v_gene: TRBV28
j_gene: TRBJ1-2
CDR3nt: TGTGCCAGCAGTTTATCCGGAGGGCCCCTGCTTAACTATGGCTACACCTTC
CDR3aa: CASSLSGGPLLNYGYTF

abundance: few
len: 16
d_gene: TRBD2
v_gene: TRBV7-3
j_gene: TRBJ2-1
CDR3nt: TGTGCCAGCAGCTTAGGGGGACTAAGTACACGGAATGAGCAGTTCTTC
CDR3aa: CASSLGGLSTRNEQFF

abundance: NA
len: 15
d_gene: TRBD2
v_gene: TRBV15
j_gene: TRBJ2-3
CDR3nt: TGTGCCACCAGCAGGTTAGCGGGAGTCCCAGATACGCAGTATTTT
CDR3aa: CATSRLAGVPDTQYF

abundance: NA
len: 17
d_gene: NA
v_gene: TRBV4-2
j_gene: TRBJ2-1
CDR3nt: TGTGCCAGCAGCCTGACGTCCGGCGGGCAGCGACGGAATGAGCAGTTCTTC
CDR3aa: CASSLTSGGQRRNEQFF

abundance: NA
len: 16
d_gene: NA
v_gene: TRBV15
j_gene: TRBJ1-2
CDR3nt: TGTGCCACCAGCAAGCCTGACAGCTACCCTGCCGATGGCTACACCTTC
CDR3aa: CATSKPDSYPADGYTF

abundance: few
len: 18
d_gene: TRBD2
v_gene: TRBV12-3/TRBV12-4
j_gene: TRBJ2-7
CDR3nt: TGTGCCAGCAGTTTAGATTTAGTAGCGGGAGGAGTAGGCTACGAGCAGTACTTC
CDR3aa: CASSLDLVAGGVGYEQYF

abundance: NA
len: 17
d_gene: TRBD2
v_gene: TRBV14
j_gene: TRBJ2-1
CDR3nt: TGTGCCAGCAGCCAACCTGGCGCGGGAGGGCCCTACAATGAGCAGTTCTTC
CDR3aa: CASSQPGAGGPYNEQFF

abundance: many
len: 15
d_gene: NA
v_gene: TRBV5-5
j_gene: TRBJ2-5
CDR3nt: TGTGCCAGCAGCTTGTTCTTGACAAACCAAGAGACCCAGTACTTC
CDR3aa: CASSLFLTNQETQYF

abundance: few
len: 13
d_gene: NA
v_gene: TRBV6-5
j_gene: TRBJ2-7
CDR3nt: TGTGCCAGCAGTTACAATGGAGCGTCAGAGCAGTACTTC
CDR3aa: CASSYNGASEQYF

abundance: few
len: 16
d_gene: TRBD1
v_gene: TRBV5-1
j_gene: TRBJ2-5
CDR3nt: TGCGCCAGCAGACAATCCTCCCAGACAGGGCTAGAGACCCAGTACTTC
CDR3aa: CASRQSSQTGLETQYF

abundance: NA
len: 16
d_gene: NA
v_gene: TRBV4-3
j_gene: TRBJ1-2
CDR3nt: TGCGCCAGCAGCCAATCGGCTAGGCAGGGCGACTATGGCTACACCTTC
CDR3aa: CASSQSARQGDYGYTF

abundance: few
len: 16
d_gene: TRBD2
v_gene: TRBV28
j_gene: TRBJ2-7
CDR3nt: TGTGCCAGCAGTTTATTGGCTAGCGGGAGATCCTACGAGCAGTACTTC
CDR3aa: CASSLLASGRSYEQYF

abundance: few
len: 14
d_gene: TRBD2
v_gene: TRBV5-1
j_gene: TRBJ2-5
CDR3nt: TGCGCCAGCAGCGGGGGACTAGTGGGGGAGACCCAGTACTTC
CDR3aa: CASSGGLVGETQYF

abundance: NA
len: 15
d_gene: NA
v_gene: TRBV29-1
j_gene: TRBJ2-3
CDR3nt: TGCAGCGTTGAAAGCCGGTCCCGAGGGAGGGATACGCAGTATTTT
CDR3aa: CSVESRSRGRDTQYF